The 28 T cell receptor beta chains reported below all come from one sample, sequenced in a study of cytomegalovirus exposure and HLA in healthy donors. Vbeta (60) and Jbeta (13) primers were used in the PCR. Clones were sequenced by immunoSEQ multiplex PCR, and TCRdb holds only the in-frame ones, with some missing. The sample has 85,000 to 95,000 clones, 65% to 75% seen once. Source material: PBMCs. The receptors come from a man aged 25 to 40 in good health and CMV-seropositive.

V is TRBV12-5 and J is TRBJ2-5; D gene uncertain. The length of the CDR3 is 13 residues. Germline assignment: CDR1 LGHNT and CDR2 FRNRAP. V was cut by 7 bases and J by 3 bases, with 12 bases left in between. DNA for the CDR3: TGTGCTAGTGACCTACGGGTGGAAGAGACCCAGTACTTC. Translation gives CASDLRVEETQYF.

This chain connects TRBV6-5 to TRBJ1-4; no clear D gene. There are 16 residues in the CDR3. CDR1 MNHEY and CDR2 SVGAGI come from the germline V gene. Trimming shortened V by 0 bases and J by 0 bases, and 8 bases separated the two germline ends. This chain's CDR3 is CASSYSNTATNEKLFF. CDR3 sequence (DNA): TGTGCCAGCAGTTACTCGAACACCGCAACTAATGAAAAACTGTTTTTT.

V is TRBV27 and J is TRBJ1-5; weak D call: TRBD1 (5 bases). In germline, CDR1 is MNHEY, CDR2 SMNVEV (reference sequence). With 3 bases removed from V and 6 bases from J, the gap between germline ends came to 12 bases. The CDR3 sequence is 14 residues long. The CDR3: CASSLAGFAQPQHF. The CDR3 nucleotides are TGTGCCAGCAGTTTGGCAGGGTTTGCTCAGCCCCAGCATTTT.

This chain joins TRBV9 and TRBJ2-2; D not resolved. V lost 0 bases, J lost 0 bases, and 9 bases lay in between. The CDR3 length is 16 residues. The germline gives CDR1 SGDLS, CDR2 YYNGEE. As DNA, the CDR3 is TGTGCCAGCAGCGTAGGAGCACAGTCGAACACCGGGGAGCTGTTTTTT. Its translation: CASSVGAQSNTGELFF.

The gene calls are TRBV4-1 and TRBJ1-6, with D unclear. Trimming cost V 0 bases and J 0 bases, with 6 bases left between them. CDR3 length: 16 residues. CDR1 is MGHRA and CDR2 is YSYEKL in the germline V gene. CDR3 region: CASSQEISSYNSPLHF. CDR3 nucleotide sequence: TGCGCCAGCAGCCAAGAAATTAGCTCCTATAATTCACCCCTCCACTTT.

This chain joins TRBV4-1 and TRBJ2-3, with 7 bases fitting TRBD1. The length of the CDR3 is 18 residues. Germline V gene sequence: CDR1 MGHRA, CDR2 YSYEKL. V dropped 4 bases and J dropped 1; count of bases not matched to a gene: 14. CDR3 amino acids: CASSRVMTTGPGTDTQYF. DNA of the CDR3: TGCGCCAGCAGCCGCGTAATGACGACAGGGCCAGGCACAGATACGCAGTATTTT.

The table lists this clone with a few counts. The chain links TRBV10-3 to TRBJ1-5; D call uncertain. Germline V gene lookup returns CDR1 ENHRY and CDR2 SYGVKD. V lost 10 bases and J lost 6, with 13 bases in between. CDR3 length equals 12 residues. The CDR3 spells CATSREGQPQHF. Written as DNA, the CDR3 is TGTGCCACCTCAAGGGAGGGTCAGCCCCAGCATTTT.

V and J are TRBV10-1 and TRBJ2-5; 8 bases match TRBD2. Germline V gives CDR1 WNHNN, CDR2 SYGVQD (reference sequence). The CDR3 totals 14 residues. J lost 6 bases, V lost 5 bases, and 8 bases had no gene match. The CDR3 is CASSTGGSSKTQYF. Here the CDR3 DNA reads TGCGCCAGCAGTACGGGGGGGAGCTCGAAGACCCAGTACTTC.

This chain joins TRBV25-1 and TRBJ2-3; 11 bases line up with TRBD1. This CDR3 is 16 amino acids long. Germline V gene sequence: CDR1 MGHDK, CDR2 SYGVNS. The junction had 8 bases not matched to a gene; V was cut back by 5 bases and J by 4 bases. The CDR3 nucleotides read TGTGCCAGCAGTCATGCAGGGACAGGGGGGGCAGATACGCAGTATTTT. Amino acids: CASSHAGTGGADTQYF.

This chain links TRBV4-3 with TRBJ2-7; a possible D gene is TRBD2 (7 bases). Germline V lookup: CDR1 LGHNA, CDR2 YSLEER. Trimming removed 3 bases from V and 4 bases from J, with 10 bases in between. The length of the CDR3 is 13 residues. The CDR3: CASSQGGAYEQYF. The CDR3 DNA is TGCGCCAGCAGCCAGGGGGGGGCGTACGAGCAGTACTTC.

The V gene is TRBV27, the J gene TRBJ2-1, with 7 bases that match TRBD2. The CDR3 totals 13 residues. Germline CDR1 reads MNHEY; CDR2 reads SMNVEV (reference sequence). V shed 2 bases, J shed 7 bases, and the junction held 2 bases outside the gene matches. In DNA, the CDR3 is TGTGCCAGCAGTTTACAGGGAGGGAATGAGCAGTTCTTC. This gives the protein CASSLQGGNEQFF.

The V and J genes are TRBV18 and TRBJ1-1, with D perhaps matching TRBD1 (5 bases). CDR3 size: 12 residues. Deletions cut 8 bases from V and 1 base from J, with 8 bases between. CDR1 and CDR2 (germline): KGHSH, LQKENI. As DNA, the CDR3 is TGTGCCAGCGGGGCAGCGAACACTGAAGCTTTCTTT. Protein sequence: CASGAANTEAFF.

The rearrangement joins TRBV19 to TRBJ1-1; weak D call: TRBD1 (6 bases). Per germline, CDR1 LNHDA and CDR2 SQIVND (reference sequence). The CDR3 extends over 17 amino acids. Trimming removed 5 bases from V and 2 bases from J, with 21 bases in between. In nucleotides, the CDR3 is TGTGCCAGTAGTCTCGAAGTTCCGGGGACACTTAACACTGAAGCTTTCTTT. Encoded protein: CASSLEVPGTLNTEAFF.

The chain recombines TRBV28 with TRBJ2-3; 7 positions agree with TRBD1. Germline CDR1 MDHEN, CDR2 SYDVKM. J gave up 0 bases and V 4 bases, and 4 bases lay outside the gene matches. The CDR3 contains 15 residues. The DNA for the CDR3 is TGTGCCAGCAGTTCCCCCAGGGGGAGCACAGATACGCAGTATTTT. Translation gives CASSSPRGSTDTQYF.

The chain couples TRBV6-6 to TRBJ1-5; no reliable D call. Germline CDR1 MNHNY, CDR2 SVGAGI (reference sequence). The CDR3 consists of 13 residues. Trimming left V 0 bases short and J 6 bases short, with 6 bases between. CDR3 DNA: TGTGCCAGCAGTTACTCGTTGAGTCAGCCCCAGCATTTT. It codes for CASSYSLSQPQHF.

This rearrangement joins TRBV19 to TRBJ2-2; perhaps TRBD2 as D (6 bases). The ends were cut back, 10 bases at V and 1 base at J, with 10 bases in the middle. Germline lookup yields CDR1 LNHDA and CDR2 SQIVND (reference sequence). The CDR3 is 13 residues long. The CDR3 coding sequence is TGTGCCATCGGGAGACAGAACACCGGGGAGCTGTTTTTT. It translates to CAIGRQNTGELFF.

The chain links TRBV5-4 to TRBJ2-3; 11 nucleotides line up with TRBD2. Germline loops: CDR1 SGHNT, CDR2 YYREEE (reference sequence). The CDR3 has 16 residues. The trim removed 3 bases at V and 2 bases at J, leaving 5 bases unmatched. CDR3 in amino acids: CASSSIAGGDTDTQYF. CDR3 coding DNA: TGTGCCAGCAGCTCAATAGCGGGAGGGGACACAGATACGCAGTATTTT.

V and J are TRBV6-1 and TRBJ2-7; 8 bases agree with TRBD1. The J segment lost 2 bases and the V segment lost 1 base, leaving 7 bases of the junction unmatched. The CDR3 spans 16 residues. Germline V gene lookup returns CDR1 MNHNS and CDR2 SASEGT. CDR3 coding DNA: TGTGCCAGCAGTGAAGGTCCGACAGGGGCCCCCTACGAGCAGTACTTC. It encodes CASSEGPTGAPYEQYF.

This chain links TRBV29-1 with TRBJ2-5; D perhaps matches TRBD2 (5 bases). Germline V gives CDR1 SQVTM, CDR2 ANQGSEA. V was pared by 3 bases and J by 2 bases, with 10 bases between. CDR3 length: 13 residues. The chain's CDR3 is CSVESGSQETQYF. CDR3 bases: TGCAGCGTTGAGAGCGGTTCTCAAGAGACCCAGTACTTC.

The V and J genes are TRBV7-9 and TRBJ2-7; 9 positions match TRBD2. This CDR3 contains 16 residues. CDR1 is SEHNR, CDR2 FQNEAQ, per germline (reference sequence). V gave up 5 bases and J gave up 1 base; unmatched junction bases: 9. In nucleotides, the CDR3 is TGTGCCAGCAGCGGGGGGCTAGCGGGATCTTCCTACGAGCAGTACTTC. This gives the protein CASSGGLAGSSYEQYF.

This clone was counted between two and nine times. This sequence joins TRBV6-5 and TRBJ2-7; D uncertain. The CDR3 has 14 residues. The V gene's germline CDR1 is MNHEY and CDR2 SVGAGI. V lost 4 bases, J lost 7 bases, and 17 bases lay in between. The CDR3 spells CASSSSGSLSEQYF. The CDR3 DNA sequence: TGTGCCAGCAGTTCCTCCGGGTCCCTTAGTGAGCAGTACTTC.

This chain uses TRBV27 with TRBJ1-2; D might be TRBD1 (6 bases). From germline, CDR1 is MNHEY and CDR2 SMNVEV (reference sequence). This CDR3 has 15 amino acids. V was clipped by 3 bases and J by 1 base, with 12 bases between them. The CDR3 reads CASSLGTGNNYGYTF. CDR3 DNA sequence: TGTGCCAGCAGTTTGGGAACAGGGAATAACTATGGCTACACCTTC.

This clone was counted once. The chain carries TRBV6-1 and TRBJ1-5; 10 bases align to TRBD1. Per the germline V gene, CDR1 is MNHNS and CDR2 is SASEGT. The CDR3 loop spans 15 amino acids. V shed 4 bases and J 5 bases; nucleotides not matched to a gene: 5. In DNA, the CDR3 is TGTGCCAGCAGTGGGGGGGACAGGGGTCATCAGCCCCAGCATTTT. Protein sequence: CASSGGDRGHQPQHF.

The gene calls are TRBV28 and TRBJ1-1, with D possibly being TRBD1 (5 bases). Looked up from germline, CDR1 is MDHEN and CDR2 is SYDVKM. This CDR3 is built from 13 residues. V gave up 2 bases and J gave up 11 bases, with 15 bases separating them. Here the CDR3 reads CASSLGTPGGAFF. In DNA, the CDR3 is TGTGCCAGCAGTTTAGGGACCCCCGGGGGGGCTTTCTTT.

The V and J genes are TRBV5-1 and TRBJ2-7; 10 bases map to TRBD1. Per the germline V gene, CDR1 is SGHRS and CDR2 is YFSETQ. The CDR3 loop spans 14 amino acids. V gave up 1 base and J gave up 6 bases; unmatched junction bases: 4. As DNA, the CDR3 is TGCGCCAGCAGCTTGAGCGGGACAGGGGTCGAGCAGTACTTC. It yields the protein CASSLSGTGVEQYF.

The CDR3 DNA sequence: TGTGCCAGCAGCCCCTGGCGGGAGGGCTCCTACAATGAGCAGTTCTTC. Residues: CASSPWREGSYNEQFF. J is TRBJ2-1 and V is TRBV9, with 9 bases matching TRBD2. The CDR3 is made up of 16 amino acids. Trimming removed 4 bases from V and 0 bases from J; junction bases left unmatched: 5. The germline CDR1 and CDR2 sequences are SGDLS and YYNGEE.

The CDR3: CASSVRGREASNEQFF. CDR3 sequence (DNA): TGCGCCAGCAGCGTCAGAGGGCGGGAGGCTAGCAATGAGCAGTTCTTC. This sequence joins TRBV4-1 and TRBJ2-1; 8 positions match TRBD2. The CDR3 has 16 residues. V gave up 5 bases and J gave up 6 bases; unmatched junction bases: 12. CDR1 is MGHRA and CDR2 is YSYEKL in the germline V gene.

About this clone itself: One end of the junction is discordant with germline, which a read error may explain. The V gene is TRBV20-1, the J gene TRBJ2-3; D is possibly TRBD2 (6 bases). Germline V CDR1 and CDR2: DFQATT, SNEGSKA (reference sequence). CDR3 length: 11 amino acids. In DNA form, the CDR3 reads TGCAGTGCTAGAGAGCGGGACTCGACGATTTTT. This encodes CSARERDSTIF.